This T cell receptor beta chain was recovered during a study of blood T cell repertoires in COVID-19. The CDR3 sequence is 15 residues long. Germline-derived CDR1 and CDR2 are SEHNR and FQNEAQ (reference sequence). V was shortened by 4 bases and J by 3 bases, with 16 bases between the two germline ends. Some clones are missing from TCRdb's copy, which holds only in-frame ones; the method was immunoSEQ multiplex PCR. The table has about 320,000 clones, 65% to 90% seen once. The receptor was derived from a woman aged 18-29 years who had recovered from COVID-19. Material for sequencing was PBMCs or T cells enriched from blood (not recorded which). The V gene is TRBV7-9, the J gene TRBJ2-7; the D gene is possibly TRBD1 (6 bases). The CDR3 loop is CASSSQQGRGYEQYF. The DNA for the CDR3 is TGTGCCAGCAGCTCCCAACAGGGACGAGGCTACGAGCAGTACTTC.